Below, 28 T cell receptor beta chains from the same sample are listed, as sequenced in a study of CD8+ T cells in alopecia areata. As the sequencing template, cDNA was produced by extracting RNA and reverse transcribing it. Clones were read by immunoSEQ multiplex PCR, and TCRdb kept only the in-frame ones, dropping some. The profile covers some 180,000 clones, with approximately 62% appearing a single time and 1.5% to 2% taken by the ten largest. Sequencing used CD4+ T cells sorted from blood, obtained at week 0. These receptors all come from a human donor with alopecia areata.

This clone has just a few counts. The rearrangement uses TRBV30 and TRBJ2-1; D is possibly TRBD1 (6 bases). The CDR3 consists of 14 residues. Germline V gene sequence: CDR1 GTSNPN, CDR2 SVGIG (reference sequence). Trimming pared 0 bases from V and 4 bases from J, leaving 10 bases between. CDR3 coding DNA: TGTGCCTGGAGTGTAGGACAGCTATACAATGAGCAGTTCTTC. Translated: CAWSVGQLYNEQFF.

The J gene is TRBJ2-3, the V gene TRBV15; TRBD2 is a possible D gene (7 bases). Looked up from germline, CDR1 is LNHNV and CDR2 is YYDKDF (reference sequence). The length of the CDR3 is 14 residues. Trimming shortened V by 5 bases and J by 4 bases, and 13 bases separated the two germline ends. The CDR3 is CATSLRGQADTQYF. The CDR3 DNA is TGTGCCACCAGCTTGCGGGGGCAAGCAGATACGCAGTATTTT.

The V and J genes are TRBV7-2 and TRBJ2-1; 8 bases match TRBD2. The CDR3 is made up of 16 amino acids. Looked up from germline, CDR1 is SGHTA and CDR2 is FQGNSA. Trimming removed 7 bases from V and 2 bases from J; junction bases left unmatched: 10. Here the CDR3 reads CASTTARLAPYNEQFF. In nucleotides, the CDR3 is TGTGCCAGCACCACGGCGCGACTAGCGCCCTACAATGAGCAGTTCTTC.

The gene calls are TRBV30 and TRBJ1-5, with 9 bases matching TRBD1. From germline, CDR1 is GTSNPN and CDR2 SVGIG (reference sequence). With V trimmed by 3 bases and J by 6 bases, 9 bases remained unmatched. CDR3 length: 15 residues. The CDR3 sequence: CAWSPGDREGQPQHF. The CDR3 DNA follows: TGTGCCTGGAGCCCCGGGGACAGGGAAGGTCAGCCCCAGCATTTT.

The rearrangement joins TRBV20-1 to TRBJ2-1; a weak D match, TRBD1 (6 bases). The V end was cut by 6 bases, the J end by 13 bases, with 16 bases between. The CDR3 covers 11 residues. The germline V gene has CDR1 DFQATT and CDR2 SNEGSKA (reference sequence). This CDR3 is CSAPQGPLQFF. DNA for the CDR3: TGCAGTGCGCCTCAGGGGCCGCTCCAGTTCTTC.

The V gene is TRBV5-1, the J gene TRBJ1-6; D ambiguous. Between the trimmed V and J ends, which lost 4 bases and 7 bases, there was a span of 12 bases. The CDR3 has 14 amino acids. Germline CDR1 is SGHRS and CDR2 is YFSETQ. This CDR3 reads CASSADKRNSPLHF. The CDR3 DNA sequence: TGCGCCAGCAGCGCCGACAAAAGGAATTCACCCCTCCACTTT.

This clone occurred a few times. The chain couples TRBV25-1 to TRBJ2-7; TRBD2 aligns across 8 bases. This CDR3 region has 13 residues. V gave up 4 bases and J gave up 8 bases; unmatched junction bases: 7. Germline CDR1 MGHDK, CDR2 SYGVNS. CDR3 sequence (DNA): TGTGCCAGCAGTGTCCTAGCGGGTAGTAAGCAGTACTTC. Protein product: CASSVLAGSKQYF.

The chain carries TRBV29-1 and TRBJ1-2; 9 nucleotides match TRBD1. Germline CDR1 is SQVTM and CDR2 is ANQGSEA. The CDR3 runs to 13 residues. V dropped 5 bases and J dropped 5; count of bases not matched to a gene: 6. The CDR3 region is CSVWTGALYGYTF. Written as DNA, the CDR3 is TGCAGCGTTTGGACAGGGGCCCTGTATGGCTACACCTTC. Variable domain in full (rest from reference TRBV29-1 and TRBJ1-2): SAVISQKPSRDICQRGTSLTIQCQVDSQVTMMFWYRQQPGQSLTLIATANQGSEATYESGFVIDKFPISRPNLTFSTLTVSNMSPEDSSIYLCSVWTGALYGYTFGSGTRLTVV.

V usage is TRBV15 and J usage is TRBJ1-4; D is unclear. CDR1 and CDR2 from the germline V gene are LNHNV and YYDKDF (reference sequence). The CDR3 length is 16 residues. V was shortened by 0 bases and J by 8 bases, with 16 bases between the two germline ends. CDR3: CATSRDRASSWEKLFF. CDR3 bases: TGTGCCACCAGCAGAGATCGTGCGAGCTCCTGGGAAAAACTGTTTTTT.

The chain couples TRBV19 to TRBJ1-5; possible D gene TRBD1, 6 bases. This CDR3 has 13 amino acids. Germline loops: CDR1 LNHDA, CDR2 SQIVND (reference sequence). The V end was cut by 5 bases, the J end by 7 bases, with 12 bases between. The CDR3 DNA sequence: TGTGCCAGTAGTTTGGGGGGCCGGCAGCCCCAGCATTTT. Amino acids: CASSLGGRQPQHF.

This clone was counted a few times. The CDR3 bases are TGTGCCATCAGTGACTCGCGTCAGGGATCCTACGAGCAGTACTTC. Translated, it gives CAISDSRQGSYEQYF. V gene TRBV10-3 combines with J gene TRBJ2-7, with TRBD1 as a possible D gene (5 bases). Germline-derived CDR1 and CDR2 are ENHRY and SYGVKD. The CDR3 consists of 15 residues. The ends were cut back, 3 bases at V and 1 base at J, with 13 bases in the middle.

The chain couples TRBV4-3 to TRBJ2-7; D perhaps matches TRBD1 (6 bases). Looked up from germline, CDR1 is LGHNA and CDR2 is YSLEER. The ends were cut back, 6 bases at V and 5 bases at J, with 14 bases in the middle. The CDR3 runs 13 residues. CDR3 bases: TGCGCCAGCAGTCACAGGGTAGGCGACGAGCAGTACTTC. This translates into CASSHRVGDEQYF.

The rearrangement uses TRBV7-2 and TRBJ1-2; D is unresolved. Germline CDR1 and CDR2: SGHTA and FQGNSA. V lost 6 bases and J lost 8, with 25 bases in between. The CDR3 length is 16 residues. The CDR3 loop is CASRPTVLDLTSGYTF. For the CDR3, the DNA is TGTGCCAGCAGACCTACAGTCTTGGACCTCACTAGCGGCTACACCTTC.

The V and J genes are TRBV18 and TRBJ2-7; D is ambiguous. V lost 2 bases and J 2 bases, leaving 7 bases between the germline ends. Germline assignment: CDR1 KGHSH and CDR2 LQKENI. This CDR3 is 13 amino acids long. CDR3 in amino acids: CASSPGQPYEQYF. CDR3 sequence (DNA): TGTGCCAGCTCACCAGGGCAGCCCTACGAGCAGTACTTC.

The rearrangement uses TRBV25-1 and TRBJ1-2; D perhaps matches TRBD1 (6 bases). The CDR3 runs to 15 residues. V shed 4 bases and J shed 2 bases, with 14 bases lying between them. CDR1 is MGHDK, CDR2 SYGVNS, per germline. The CDR3 sequence: CASSGIRQDNYGYTF. In nucleotides, the CDR3 is TGTGCCAGCAGTGGAATCCGACAGGACAACTATGGCTACACCTTC.

This clone is labeled as medium-sized. J is TRBJ2-2 and V is TRBV4-3; D possibly corresponds to TRBD2 (5 bases). CDR1 and CDR2 from the germline V gene are LGHNA and YSLEER. The CDR3 consists of 13 residues. Deletions cut 2 bases from V and 11 bases from J, with 12 bases between. CDR3 coding DNA: TGCGCCAGCAGCCAACTAGCCTACTCTGAGCTGTTTTTT. Translated, it gives CASSQLAYSELFF.

The chain carries TRBV6-1 and TRBJ1-6; D is uncertain. V dropped 8 bases and J dropped 7 bases, with 12 bases sitting between them. The CDR3 is 13 amino acids. CDR1 is MNHNS and CDR2 is SASEGT in the germline V gene. CDR3 region: CASVGQFNSPLHF. Here the CDR3 DNA reads TGTGCCAGCGTCGGCCAGTTCAATTCACCCCTCCACTTT.

This clone has a handful of counts. V and J are TRBV18 and TRBJ1-1; D possibly corresponds to TRBD1 (5 bases). There are 12 residues in the CDR3. Germline-derived CDR1 and CDR2 are KGHSH and LQKENI. With 5 bases removed from V and 8 bases from J, the gap between germline ends came to 12 bases. The CDR3 loop is CASSATGPEAFF. As DNA, the CDR3 is TGTGCCAGCTCAGCAACAGGACCGGAAGCTTTCTTT.

This chain joins TRBV29-1 and TRBJ2-7, with D maybe TRBD2 (7 bases). Per germline, CDR1 SQVTM and CDR2 ANQGSEA. The V end lost 4 bases, the J end lost 3 bases, and 13 bases lay between the germline ends. This CDR3 comprises 13 residues. Written as DNA, the CDR3 is TGCAGCGTTGGTAGTAGGGGGGGCTACGAGCAGTACTTC. Its protein is CSVGSRGGYEQYF.

The chain recombines TRBV29-1 with TRBJ2-3; a possible D gene is TRBD1 (6 bases). This CDR3 spans 13 amino acids. Trimming pared 0 bases from V and 10 bases from J, leaving 14 bases between. Germline V gene lookup returns CDR1 SQVTM and CDR2 ANQGSEA. CDR3 loop: CSVEDQDRLPQYF. The CDR3 DNA sequence: TGCAGCGTTGAAGATCAGGACAGACTGCCGCAGTATTTT.

This sequence joins TRBV15 and TRBJ2-5, with a tentative D call TRBD1 (5 bases). V was cut by 1 base and J by 4 bases, with 13 bases left in between. Germline lookup yields CDR1 LNHNV and CDR2 YYDKDF (reference sequence). The CDR3 spans 15 residues. CDR3 sequence: CATSRVKDIGETQYF. The CDR3 region has the DNA TGTGCCACCAGCAGAGTGAAGGACATCGGAGAGACCCAGTACTTC.

This chain links TRBV10-2 with TRBJ2-3; 8 nucleotides match TRBD2. Germline CDR1 WSHSY, CDR2 SAAADI. CDR3 size: 16 residues. J lost 3 bases, V lost 1 base, and 6 bases had no gene match. As DNA, the CDR3 is TGCGCCAGCAGTGAGTGGCTAGCGGGTCTTACAGATACGCAGTATTTT. It translates to CASSEWLAGLTDTQYF.

This clone appeared a few times. The V call is TRBV7-2, the J call TRBJ2-7, with 7 bases matching TRBD2. The CDR3 runs 15 residues. V trimming: 5 bases; J trimming: 1 base; junction bases outside the gene matches: 8. Per the germline V gene, CDR1 is SGHTA and CDR2 is FQGNSA. The CDR3 region is CASSERFSGSYEQYF. Written as DNA, the CDR3 is TGTGCCAGCAGCGAAAGGTTTAGCGGGTCCTACGAGCAGTACTTC. The full variable domain, completed using reference TRBV7-2 and TRBJ2-7, is GAGVSQSPSNKVTEKGKDVELRCDPISGHTALYWYRQSLGQGLEFLIYFQGNSAPDKSGLPSDRFSAERTGGSVSTLTIQRTQQEDSAVYLCASSERFSGSYEQYFGPGTRLTVT.

This clone was observed a handful of times. The chain joins TRBV10-2 to TRBJ2-3; 11 bases map to TRBD2. Germline loops: CDR1 WSHSY, CDR2 SAAADI. CDR3 size: 17 residues. V was clipped by 2 bases and J by 5 bases; unmatched bases: 9. CDR3 coding DNA: TGCGCCAGCAGTGAGCGACGGCTAGCGGGGGGCGTAGATACGCAGTATTTT. Amino acids: CASSERRLAGGVDTQYF.

The V call is TRBV27, the J call TRBJ1-1; 8 positions match TRBD1. Germline CDR1 MNHEY, CDR2 SMNVEV (reference sequence). V lost 2 bases to trimming and J lost 1 base; unmatched junction nucleotides: 3. The CDR3 is 15 amino acids. Written as DNA, the CDR3 is TGTGCCAGCAGTTTACAGGGGGCCAGGAACACTGAAGCTTTCTTT. The encoded protein is CASSLQGARNTEAFF.

The rearrangement uses TRBV4-3 and TRBJ1-4; 8 bases fit TRBD1. V trimming: 2 bases; J trimming: 7 bases; junction bases outside the gene matches: 6. The germline V gene has CDR1 LGHNA and CDR2 YSLEER. The CDR3 runs to 15 residues. As DNA, the CDR3 is TGCGCCAGCAGCCAAACCGACAGGGGAGCTGAAAAACTGTTTTTT. Encoded protein: CASSQTDRGAEKLFF.

The CDR3 DNA reads as TGTGCCTGGAGTCGGACAGGGGCCGGCAATCAGCCCCAGCATTTT. Its translation is CAWSRTGAGNQPQHF. The chain carries TRBV30 and TRBJ1-5; the match to TRBD1 covers 9 bases. The junction had 4 bases not matched to a gene; V was cut back by 2 bases and J by 2 bases. CDR1 GTSNPN and CDR2 SVGIG come from the germline V gene (reference sequence). The CDR3 extends over 15 amino acids.

The chain uses TRBV19 and TRBJ1-5; D is unclear. This CDR3 comprises 14 residues. CDR1 is LNHDA and CDR2 is SQIVND in the germline V gene (reference sequence). The V gene lost 3 bases and the J gene lost 5 bases, with 11 bases spanning the gap. Here the CDR3 reads CASSMWGLDQPQHF. CDR3 coding DNA: TGTGCCAGTAGTATGTGGGGTCTCGATCAGCCCCAGCATTTT.